This TCR beta chain was profiled in a study of neoadjuvant anti-PD-1 for oral cavity cancer. The assay was immunoSEQ multiplex PCR, and TCRdb's table has in-frame clones only and misses some. The top ten hold about a sixth of the sample, which has roughly 24,000 clones, 27% seen once. The time point is: after neoadjuvant nivolumab, at surgical resection. V was trimmed by 4 bases and J by 3 bases, leaving 12 bases between them. The V gene's germline CDR1 is SEHNR and CDR2 FQNEAQ (reference sequence). The CDR3 is made up of 14 amino acids. This clonotype was sampled from a person aged 35-80 years with oral cavity squamous cell carcinoma. The chain joins TRBV7-9 to TRBJ1-1, with D tentatively TRBD1 (5 bases). The sequencing here drew on tumor tissue, taken after nivolumab (anti-PD-1) treatment. The CDR3 loop is CASSSSTGYTEAFF. In nucleotides, the CDR3 is TGTGCCAGCAGCTCATCTACAGGATACACTGAAGCTTTCTTT.